This T cell receptor beta chain was sequenced in a study of cytomegalovirus exposure and HLA in healthy donors. The study ran its PCR with 60 Vbeta and 13 Jbeta primers. Clones were sequenced by immunoSEQ multiplex PCR, and TCRdb holds only the in-frame ones, with some missing. Of around 150,000 clones listed, 60% to 80% are singletons. The CDR3 has 15 residues. V shed 6 bases and J 5 bases; nucleotides not matched to a gene: 6. In germline, CDR1 is ENHRY, CDR2 SYGVKD. This clone occurred a few times. The antigen is not known. Regarding the study as a whole: The classifier, whose performance was assessed in both the original and validation cohorts, reportedly diagnosed cytomegalovirus status with high specificity and sensitivity. TCR beta V- and J-gene trimming was later associated with a missense DCLRE1C variant.

Sequencing was carried out using PBMCs. This rearrangement joins TRBV10-3 to TRBJ2-1; TRBD2 aligns across 11 bases. The receptor was derived from a woman in her 40s in good health and CMV-seropositive. The chain's CDR3 is CAISPGTSGNNEQFF. CDR3 coding DNA: TGTGCCATCAGCCCCGGGACTAGCGGAAACAATGAGCAGTTCTTC.